This T cell receptor (beta chain) is from a study of blood T cell repertoires in COVID-19. The germline gives CDR1 MNHEY, CDR2 SVGAGI. The CDR3 loop spans 15 amino acids. The trim removed 6 bases at V and 6 bases at J, leaving 3 bases unmatched. The table came from immunoSEQ multiplex PCR; TCRdb's copy has only in-frame clones and leaves some out. This table has 300,000 to 400,000 clones, around 89% appearing once. The source material was PBMCs or T cells enriched from blood (not recorded which). This TCR was sampled from a woman aged 30 to 39 with acute COVID-19. This chain uses TRBV6-5 with TRBJ2-2; the match to TRBD2 covers 14 bases. CDR3 bases: TGTGCCAGCAGACGGACTAGCGGGGGGCCCGGGGAGCTGTTTTTT. Translation: CASRRTSGGPGELFF.